Below are 14 T cell receptor beta chains sequenced from a single sample in a study of post-analysis software for immune sequencing data. Every TCR beta cDNA library bore unique molecular identifiers. Each CDR3 protein is one row after TCRdb ran MiXCR on the PCR reads. Counted here are under 200,000 distinct CDR3 sequences, 36% occurring once; the ten biggest clones make up roughly 28%. Source: blood, taken after autologous hematopoietic stem cell transplantation. These receptors originate from a girl aged 5-17 years with multiple sclerosis.

The chain joins TRBV6-5 to TRBJ2-1; 11 bases map to TRBD2. The V and J ends lost 2 bases and 12 bases, in that order; junction bases with no gene match: 9. This CDR3 region has 15 residues. In germline, CDR1 is MNHEY, CDR2 SVGAGI. DNA for the CDR3: TGTGCCAGCAGTTACCGGGAGACTAGCGGGACTGGGCAGTTCTTC. This codes for CASSYRETSGTGQFF.

J is TRBJ2-1 and V is TRBV7-9; D is undetermined. Trimming pared 5 bases from V and 13 bases from J, leaving 12 bases between. This CDR3 has 11 residues. The germline CDR1 and CDR2 sequences are SEHNR and FQNEAQ (reference sequence). In DNA form, the CDR3 reads TGTGCCAGCAGCCCGACGAGGAAACAGTTCTTC. Translated, it gives CASSPTRKQFF.

This clonotype showed up just a few times. This may arise from a read error, as a much more abundant clone is one base away. This chain uses TRBV20-1 with TRBJ2-3; no definite D call. Germline lookup yields CDR1 DFQATT and CDR2 SNEGSKA (reference sequence). The CDR3 length is 11 residues. The CDR3 is CSVDTPDPQYF. In DNA, the CDR3 is TGCAGCGTGGATACTCCAGATCCGCAGTATTTT.

V and J are TRBV5-1 and TRBJ1-1; D is undetermined. Germline CDR1 reads SGHRS; CDR2 reads YFSETQ. CDR3 length equals 16 residues. V was trimmed by 6 bases and J by 0 bases, leaving 18 bases between them. CDR3: CASTMGERDMNTEAFF. The CDR3 DNA reads TGCGCCAGCACCATGGGCGAACGGGATATGAACACTGAAGCTTTCTTT.

This clonotype occurred once. Here the CDR3 DNA reads TGTGCCAGCAGCTCGGACAGGGGGCGTAGAGGATCCTACAATGAGCAGTTCTTC. This sequence encodes CASSSDRGRRGSYNEQFF. The V gene is TRBV7-9, the J gene TRBJ2-1; 11 bases map to TRBD1. CDR1 SEHNR and CDR2 FQNEAQ come from the germline V gene (reference sequence). Unmatched junction bases numbered 9, after V lost 4 bases and J lost 1 base. The CDR3 loop spans 18 amino acids.

The rearrangement uses TRBV11-2 and TRBJ1-2; possibly TRBD1 for D (6 bases). Trimming shortened V by 5 bases and J by 4 bases, and 14 bases separated the two germline ends. The germline gives CDR1 SGHAT, CDR2 FQNNGV. This CDR3 has 14 residues. DNA of the CDR3: TGTGCCAGCAGCCCAAGGACAGATCTCTATGGCTACACCTTC. Its translation: CASSPRTDLYGYTF.

V and J are TRBV18 and TRBJ2-4; possibly TRBD1 or TRBD2 for D (5 bases each). V lost 3 bases, J lost 0 bases, and 12 bases lay in between. Germline V gene sequence: CDR1 KGHSH, CDR2 LQKENI. CDR3 length equals 16 residues. CDR3 loop: CASSPLRDGAKNIQYF. DNA for the CDR3: TGTGCCAGCTCACCGCTCCGGGACGGAGCCAAAAACATTCAGTACTTC.

This clonotype was counted a few times. The chain links TRBV12-3 or TRBV12-4 to TRBJ2-5; maybe TRBD1 (6 bases). With 3 bases removed from V and 3 bases from J, the gap between germline ends came to 14 bases. The CDR3 loop spans 15 amino acids. The CDR3 loop is CASSFWWTEKETQYF. The CDR3 DNA sequence: TGTGCCAGCAGTTTCTGGTGGACAGAGAAAGAGACCCAGTACTTC.

V gene TRBV4-3 combines with J gene TRBJ2-5; no clear D. From germline, CDR1 is LGHNA and CDR2 YSLEER. This CDR3 region has 14 residues. V dropped 0 bases and J dropped 2 bases, with 7 bases sitting between them. CDR3 region: CASSQEHPQETQYF. The CDR3 nucleotides read TGCGCCAGCAGCCAAGAGCATCCGCAAGAGACCCAGTACTTC.

The sample holds a few counts of this clonotype. The chain carries TRBV7-8 and TRBJ2-5, with 8 bases matching TRBD1. Germline CDR1 SGHVS, CDR2 FQNEAQ. The CDR3 runs to 16 residues. Trimming at V came to 0 bases and at J to 4 bases, leaving 7 bases not matched to a gene. The CDR3: CASSLAKQGVRETQYF. The CDR3 DNA reads as TGTGCCAGCAGCTTAGCGAAACAGGGGGTGAGAGAGACCCAGTACTTC.

This clonotype was detected many times. This chain joins TRBV2 and TRBJ2-5; D remains ambiguous. The CDR3 totals 14 residues. Per germline, CDR1 SNHLY and CDR2 FYNNEI. V was shortened by 6 bases and J by 2 bases, with 13 bases between the two germline ends. DNA of the CDR3: TGTGCCAGCAGCAGCATGGCATCACAAGAGACCCAGTACTTC. Encoded protein: CASSSMASQETQYF.

The chain is built from TRBV6-5 and TRBJ1-1, with TRBD1 identical over 9 bases. Germline-derived CDR1 and CDR2 are MNHEY and SVGAGI. CDR3 length equals 15 residues. Trimming cost V 7 bases and J 2 bases; bases outside gene matches: 8. The CDR3 loop is CASTNRGRINTEAFF. The CDR3 nucleotides read TGTGCCAGCACTAACAGGGGGCGGATAAACACTGAAGCTTTCTTT.

This clonotype was seen ten or more times. This chain uses TRBV29-1 with TRBJ2-3; possibly TRBD2 for D (6 bases). In germline, CDR1 is SQVTM, CDR2 ANQGSEA. The CDR3 loop spans 13 amino acids. The V and J ends lost 5 bases and 8 bases respectively, with 17 bases between them. The CDR3 is CSVSDAGRGTQYF. CDR3 DNA sequence: TGCAGCGTTTCAGATGCGGGAAGAGGTACGCAGTATTTT.

In this sample, this clonotype turned up once. The V call is TRBV6-1, the J call TRBJ2-2; D tentatively reads TRBD1 or TRBD2 (6 bases each). V was trimmed by 1 base and J by 6 bases, leaving 9 bases between them. Germline loops: CDR1 MNHNS, CDR2 SASEGT. CDR3 length: 14 residues. The CDR3 nucleotides read TGTGCCAGCAGTGAAGGGAGGGGGGCCGGGGAGCTGTTTTTT. Translation gives CASSEGRGAGELFF.